This T cell receptor (delta chain) appears in the sequencing data of a study of Vδ1+ human thymocytes. Study-level points and caveats: Thymic TRG and TRD repertoires appeared highly polyclonal, with Gaussian CDR3 length distributions.

Unmatched junction bases numbered 16, after V lost 0 bases and J lost 0 bases. The CDR3 covers 21 residues. Germline V lookup: CDR1 TSWWSYY, CDR2 QGS. Comment on this clone: As yet, its antigen is unknown.

Sequences come from RNA converted to cDNA by reverse transcription. CDR3 amplicons came from multiplex PCR with pooled V-gene forward and constant-region reverse primers. TCRdb redid clone calling on the multiplex PCR reads using CATT. The data contain about 58,000 delta-chain clones, roughly 16% of them seen just once; the ten biggest clones take up about 0.4%. This sequence joins TRDV1 and TRDJ1; the match to TRDD3 covers 10 bases. The receptor's source is a girl under three years old who had congenital heart surgery. Material for sequencing was Vdelta1+ gamma-delta thymocytes from the thymus. Described subset: FACS-sorted CD3+ TCRalphabeta- TCRVdelta1+ TCRVdelta2- thymocytes. This chain's CDR3 is CALGELPSTNWGIFYTDKLIF. The CDR3 bases are TGTGCTCTTGGGGAACTCCCTTCCACGAACTGGGGGATTTTTTACACCGATAAACTCATCTTT.